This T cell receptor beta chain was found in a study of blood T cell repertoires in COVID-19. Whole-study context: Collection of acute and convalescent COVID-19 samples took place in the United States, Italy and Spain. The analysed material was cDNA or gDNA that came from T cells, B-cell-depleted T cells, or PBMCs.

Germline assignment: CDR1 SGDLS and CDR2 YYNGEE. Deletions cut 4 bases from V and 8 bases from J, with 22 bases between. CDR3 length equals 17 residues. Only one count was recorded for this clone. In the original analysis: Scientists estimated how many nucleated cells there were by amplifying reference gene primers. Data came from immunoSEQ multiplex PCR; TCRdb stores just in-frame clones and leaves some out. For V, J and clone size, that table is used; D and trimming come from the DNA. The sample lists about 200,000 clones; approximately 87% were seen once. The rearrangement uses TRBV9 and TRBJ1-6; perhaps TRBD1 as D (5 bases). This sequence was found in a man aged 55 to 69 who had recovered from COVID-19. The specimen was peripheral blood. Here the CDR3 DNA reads TGTGCCAGCAGCTTCCGTAGGGACTTCTACAGTTATTCACCCCTCCACTTT. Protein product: CASSFRRDFYSYSPLHF. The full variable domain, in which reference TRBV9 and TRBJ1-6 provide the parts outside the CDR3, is DSGVTQTPKHLITATGQRVTLRCSPRSGDLSVYWYQQSLDQGLQFLIQYYNGEERAKGNILERFSAQQFPDLHSELNLSSLELGDSALYFCASSFRRDFYSYSPLHFGNGTRLTVT.